One sample yielded the 27 T cell receptor beta chains listed below, sequenced in a study of cytomegalovirus exposure and HLA in healthy donors. PCR employed 60 Vbeta and 13 Jbeta primers. Using immunoSEQ multiplex PCR, the repertoire was profiled, and TCRdb retains in-frame clones only, with some absent. The table has 180,000 or so clones, roughly 85% seen once; the top ten hold more than 12%. The sample was PBMCs. Receptor source: a man aged 45-65 years in good health and CMV-seropositive.

V gene TRBV18 combines with J gene TRBJ2-5, with 9 positions matching TRBD1. The length of the CDR3 is 13 residues. The V segment lost 6 bases and the J segment 4 bases; nucleotides outside the gene matches: 3. The germline gives CDR1 KGHSH, CDR2 LQKENI. CDR3 region: CASSQTGGETQYF. The CDR3 nucleotides are TGTGCCAGCTCTCAGACAGGGGGAGAGACCCAGTACTTC.

This clone was seen a handful of times. This rearrangement joins TRBV4-3 to TRBJ1-2; maybe TRBD1 (5 bases). Deletions cut 4 bases from V and 6 bases from J, with 12 bases between. Germline values: CDR1 LGHNA, CDR2 YSLEER. CDR3 length: 13 amino acids. The CDR3: CASSPQAGHGYTF. The CDR3 DNA is TGCGCCAGCAGCCCTCAGGCGGGGCATGGCTACACCTTC.

The V and J genes are TRBV5-1 and TRBJ2-5, with 8 bases aligning to TRBD2. The CDR3 loop spans 19 amino acids. Germline V gene lookup returns CDR1 SGHRS and CDR2 YFSETQ. Trimming removed 0 bases from V and 5 bases from J; junction bases left unmatched: 18. The CDR3 sequence: CASSLGSGTRYRIVETQYF. Written as DNA, the CDR3 is TGCGCCAGCAGCTTGGGCTCCGGGACTAGATACCGAATAGTGGAGACCCAGTACTTC.

V gene TRBV7-2 combines with J gene TRBJ1-4; D is uncertain. Germline-derived CDR1 and CDR2 are SGHTA and FQGNSA. V was clipped by 4 bases and J by 7 bases, with 19 bases between them. The CDR3 is 16 amino acids. The CDR3 region is CASSSFMGLSGEKLFF. The CDR3 DNA reads TGTGCCAGCAGCTCATTCATGGGTCTATCGGGTGAAAAACTGTTTTTT.

The chain couples TRBV14 to TRBJ2-2, with unresolved D. The ends were cut back, 5 bases at V and 6 bases at J, with 10 bases in the middle. Germline assignment: CDR1 SGHDN and CDR2 FVKESK. This CDR3 contains 13 residues. The CDR3 loop is CASSSYSPGELFF. In nucleotides, the CDR3 is TGTGCCAGCAGCTCCTATTCCCCCGGGGAGCTGTTTTTT.

The chain carries TRBV28 and TRBJ1-5, with unresolved D. Trimming took 3 bases from V and 6 from J, leaving 6 bases between them. The V gene's germline CDR1 is MDHEN and CDR2 SYDVKM. The CDR3 runs to 12 residues. The CDR3 spells CASSLGGQPQHF. CDR3 coding DNA: TGTGCCAGCAGTTTGGGAGGTCAGCCCCAGCATTTT.

This chain joins TRBV9 and TRBJ1-6, with D uncertain. Per germline, CDR1 SGDLS and CDR2 YYNGEE. The V end lost 6 bases, the J end lost 3 bases, and 10 bases lay between the germline ends. The CDR3 covers 14 residues. The CDR3 is CASKKGDYNSPLHF. The CDR3 DNA is TGTGCCAGCAAGAAAGGAGACTATAATTCACCCCTCCACTTT.

This clone was picked up one time. The J gene is TRBJ2-3, the V gene TRBV6-4; a possible D gene is TRBD1 (5 bases). The CDR3 spans 15 residues. From germline, CDR1 is MRHNA and CDR2 SNTAGT. With 5 bases removed from V and 1 base from J, the gap between germline ends came to 13 bases. The CDR3 spells CASSIDRAGTDTQYF. CDR3 in DNA: TGTGCCAGCAGTATTGACAGAGCTGGCACAGATACGCAGTATTTT.

The rearrangement uses TRBV7-3 and TRBJ2-2; no clear D. The V end lost 1 base, the J end lost 4 bases, and 10 bases lay between the germline ends. CDR3 length: 15 amino acids. Germline V CDR1 and CDR2: SGHTA, FQGTGA. The CDR3 region has the DNA TGTGCCAGCAGCTTAAGCTCCGGAGCCACCGGGGAGCTGTTTTTT. It is translated as CASSLSSGATGELFF.

The chain has TRBV27 and TRBJ1-5; perhaps TRBD1 as D (5 bases). V lost 6 bases, J lost 5 bases, and 14 bases lay in between. The CDR3 is 14 amino acids. CDR1 is MNHEY, CDR2 SMNVEV, per germline (reference sequence). The CDR3 DNA is TGTGCCAGCAGGGGGCCTTACCTGGATCAGCCCCAGCATTTT. Translation: CASRGPYLDQPQHF.

This clone has only one observation. The chain employs TRBV7-9 and TRBJ1-6; D is perhaps TRBD1 (6 bases). Germline V gene lookup returns CDR1 SEHNR and CDR2 FQNEAQ (reference sequence). V was clipped by 5 bases and J by 4 bases, with 9 bases between them. The CDR3 runs 14 residues. The CDR3 nucleotides read TGTGCCAGCAGCGCAGGACAGTATAATTCACCCCTCCACTTT. Protein sequence: CASSAGQYNSPLHF.

This clone was counted a single time. This chain links TRBV6-4 with TRBJ1-5; no clear D gene. Germline CDR1 and CDR2: MRHNA and SNTAGT. The V end was cut by 3 bases, the J end by 7 bases, with 10 bases between. This CDR3 region has 13 residues. CDR3 coding DNA: TGTGCCAGCAGTGAAGAAGGAGGACAGCCCCAGCATTTT. Translation: CASSEEGGQPQHF.

In regard to this clone: The germline gene is not matched at one end of the junction; a read error may be the cause. The V and J genes are TRBV4-2 and TRBJ1-5; D gene unclear. The CDR3 loop spans 16 amino acids. CDR1 LGHNA and CDR2 YNFKEQ come from the germline V gene. CDR3: CASSKEVGQGNQPQHF. CDR3 in DNA: TGTGCCAGCAGCAAAGAGGTCGGCCAGGGCAATCAGCCCCAGCATTTT.

This clone was recorded a few times. This sequence joins TRBV28 and TRBJ2-1; D possibly corresponds to TRBD1 (6 bases). The CDR3 sequence is 16 residues long. Germline CDR1 and CDR2: MDHEN and SYDVKM. The V end lost 2 bases, the J end lost 7 bases, and 18 bases lay between the germline ends. The CDR3 sequence is CASSLSLGATWNEQFF. The CDR3 DNA is TGTGCCAGCAGTTTAAGTCTGGGGGCTACGTGGAATGAGCAGTTCTTC.

The chain combines TRBV7-2 with TRBJ1-6; TRBD1 is a possible D gene (5 bases). Germline CDR1 is SGHTA and CDR2 is FQGNSA. V lost 5 bases, J lost 10 bases, and 18 bases lay in between. This CDR3 contains 15 residues. CDR3 DNA sequence: TGTGCCAGCAGCCTGGACACTCGAATCGGATCACCCCTCCACTTT. Translated, it gives CASSLDTRIGSPLHF.

The CDR3 DNA follows: TGTGCCAGCAGTGAATGGGAGGGGAACACTGAAGCTTTCTTT. Amino acids: CASSEWEGNTEAFF. The genes are TRBV2 and TRBJ1-1; D is unresolved. CDR1 is SNHLY and CDR2 is FYNNEI in the germline V gene. The CDR3 consists of 14 residues. Trimming stripped 2 bases from V and 1 base from J, with 8 bases between.

This clone was counted between two and nine times. The rearrangement joins TRBV12-5 to TRBJ2-6; tentative D call: TRBD1 (6 bases). There are 15 residues in the CDR3. Germline loops: CDR1 LGHNT, CDR2 FRNRAP. V gave up 7 bases and J gave up 0 bases, with 10 bases separating them. The CDR3 here is CASAPGHSGANVLTF. For the CDR3, the DNA is TGTGCTAGTGCCCCGGGACACTCTGGGGCCAACGTCCTGACTTTC. Filled out from reference TRBV12-5 and TRBJ2-6, the complete variable domain reads DARVTQTPRHKVTEMGQEVTMRCQPILGHNTVFWYRQTMMQGLELLAYFRNRAPLDDSGMPKDRFSAEMPDATLATLKIQPSEPRDSAVYFCASAPGHSGANVLTFGAGSRLTVL.

In its sample, this clone was seen a few times. V gene TRBV28 combines with J gene TRBJ2-1; perhaps TRBD1 as D (6 bases). CDR1 is MDHEN and CDR2 is SYDVKM in the germline V gene. The CDR3 sequence is 13 residues long. Trimming pared 2 bases from V and 7 bases from J, leaving 9 bases between. CDR3 in amino acids: CASSLGRGNEQFF. DNA for the CDR3: TGTGCCAGCAGTTTAGGCAGGGGAAATGAGCAGTTCTTC.

The V and J genes are TRBV30 and TRBJ1-1, with 9 nucleotides matching TRBD1. Germline V gene sequence: CDR1 GTSNPN, CDR2 SVGIG (reference sequence). V lost 5 bases to trimming and J lost 3 bases; unmatched junction nucleotides: 7. CDR3 length: 14 amino acids. The CDR3 DNA reads TGTGCCTGGGGGGACAGGGACGTTGACACTGAAGCTTTCTTT. Translating gives CAWGDRDVDTEAFF.

The chain recombines TRBV27 with TRBJ2-3; 11 bases map to TRBD1. CDR1 and CDR2 from the germline V gene are MNHEY and SMNVEV (reference sequence). CDR3 length equals 19 residues. Trimming took 1 base from V and 5 from J; bases not matched to a gene: 14. As DNA, the CDR3 is TGTGCCAGCAGTTTATTGGGGACAGGGGGTGCCTCCCGGGGAGATACGCAGTATTTT. Protein sequence: CASSLLGTGGASRGDTQYF.

The rearrangement uses TRBV7-2 and TRBJ2-5, with D hard to call. Germline-derived CDR1 and CDR2 are SGHTA and FQGNSA. V dropped 2 bases and J dropped 3 bases, with 7 bases sitting between them. This CDR3 spans 13 amino acids. DNA for the CDR3: TGTGCCAGCAGCTTACTAGACGAAGAGACCCAGTACTTC. This gives the protein CASSLLDEETQYF. Full variable domain (missing parts from reference TRBV7-2 and TRBJ2-5): GAGVSQSPSNKVTEKGKDVELRCDPISGHTALYWYRQSLGQGLEFLIYFQGNSAPDKSGLPSDRFSAERTGGSVSTLTIQRTQQEDSAVYLCASSLLDEETQYFGPGTRLLVL.

The rearrangement links TRBV11-1 to TRBJ2-7; D is unresolved. Germline V gives CDR1 SGHAT, CDR2 FQDESV (reference sequence). This CDR3 is built from 15 residues. Trimming left V 4 bases short and J 0 bases short, with 13 bases between. The CDR3 spells CASSYSFLSSYEQYF. CDR3 nucleotide sequence: TGTGCCAGCAGCTACAGCTTTTTGAGCTCCTACGAGCAGTACTTC.

The chain joins TRBV7-9 to TRBJ2-1; TRBD1 agrees at 8 bases. The CDR3 is made up of 15 amino acids. Germline V lookup: CDR1 SEHNR, CDR2 FQNEAQ (reference sequence). The J segment lost 4 bases and the V segment lost 5 bases, leaving 7 bases of the junction unmatched. CDR3 DNA: TGTGCCAGCAGCCTCGGGACAGGCCAATACAATGAGCAGTTCTTC. Translating it yields CASSLGTGQYNEQFF.

This clone was recorded a few times. This chain uses TRBV5-4 with TRBJ2-2, with D tentatively TRBD1 (6 bases). V lost 0 bases, J lost 6 bases, and 12 bases lay in between. The CDR3 extends over 15 amino acids. Germline loops: CDR1 SGHNT, CDR2 YYREEE (reference sequence). The CDR3 nucleotides are TGTGCCAGCAGCTTGGCAAGGTCAGGGGCCGGGGAGCTGTTTTTT. Protein: CASSLARSGAGELFF.

The chain carries TRBV18 and TRBJ1-2; D is uncertain. Trimming pared 3 bases from V and 0 bases from J, leaving 23 bases between. The CDR3 length is 19 residues. The V gene's germline CDR1 is KGHSH and CDR2 LQKENI. Written as DNA, the CDR3 is TGTGCCAGCTCACCTCTATTAAGTACGGGGAGCACCTCTAACTATGGCTACACCTTC. The encoded protein is CASSPLLSTGSTSNYGYTF.

This clone has only a few counts. This chain joins TRBV11-2 and TRBJ2-3; TRBD2 aligns across 7 bases. V was clipped by 0 bases and J by 2 bases; unmatched bases: 8. This CDR3 region has 17 residues. Per the germline V gene, CDR1 is SGHAT and CDR2 is FQNNGV. The CDR3 DNA reads as TGTGCCAGCAGCTTAGAGTTTGGGGGGGGACTCACAGATACGCAGTATTTT. Translated, it gives CASSLEFGGGLTDTQYF.

The gene calls are TRBV6-5 and TRBJ2-5; 8 bases agree with TRBD2. Germline assignment: CDR1 MNHEY and CDR2 SVGAGI. V lost 10 bases and J lost 4; bases outside the gene matches: 8. The length of the CDR3 is 13 residues. The DNA of the CDR3 is TGTGCCACCGGGGGGGCCGTGGGAGAGACCCAGTACTTC. It codes for CATGGAVGETQYF.